This record looks at one T cell receptor (beta chain) sequence and its context. This sample is part of a study of blood T cell repertoires in COVID-19. As for the study in general: Sites across the United States, Italy and Spain contributed samples from acute and convalescent COVID-19.

Per the original data handling: It was from reference gene primer amplification that nucleated cell counts were estimated. Produced via immunoSEQ multiplex PCR; TCRdb's table is partial and in-frame only. The D gene and trimming were derived from the DNA, and the V and J assignments and clone size from that table. The sample includes about 240,000 clones, 75% to 90% of them seen just once. Germline CDR1 and CDR2: SGHKS and YYEKEE (reference sequence). The CDR3 extends over 13 amino acids. V was shortened by 2 bases and J by 6 bases, with 11 bases between the two germline ends. Material: peripheral blood. This chain joins TRBV5-5 and TRBJ1-2, with D possibly matching TRBD1 (5 bases). The clonotype originates from a man aged 60-69 years who had recovered from COVID-19. CDR3 sequence (DNA): TGTGCCAGCAGCTTAGCAGGGCTGGATGGCTACACCTTC. Its protein product is CASSLAGLDGYTF.